This T cell receptor (beta chain) was sequenced in a study of blood T cells in healthy people across ages. Together with a sample-barcoded 5' primer, a J-beta primer mix was included in a second PCR lasting roughly 6 to 12 cycles. Via MiXCR, TCRdb re-called the 5' RACE reads, giving one row per CDR3 protein. This table has about 1 million distinct CDR3 sequences, about 25% appearing once. Study-level findings and limits: For the donors, CMV status was unknown and possibly confounded expanded clonotype changes.

The sample holds a few counts of this clonotype. Its antigen is unidentified. V was trimmed by 3 bases and J by 4 bases, leaving 13 bases between them. The CDR3 loop spans 15 amino acids. Germline-derived CDR1 and CDR2 are SGHKS and YYEKEE (reference sequence). Another study also made use of these data, one on T cells of mothers and their children.

Specimen: blood. The chain employs TRBV5-5 and TRBJ1-4, with D perhaps TRBD1 (5 bases). The sequence was obtained from a girl aged 2 to 10 in good health. CDR3 sequence: CASSSSGTDNEKLFF. The CDR3 region has the DNA TGTGCCAGCAGCTCCTCAGGGACGGATAATGAAAAACTGTTTTTT. The full variable domain, in which reference TRBV5-5 and TRBJ1-4 provide the parts outside the CDR3, is DAGVTQSPTHLIKTRGQQVTLRCSPISGHKSVSWYQQVLGQGPQFIFQYYEKEERGRGNFPDRFSARQFPNYSSELNVNALLLGDSALYLCASSSSGTDNEKLFFGSGTQLSVL.